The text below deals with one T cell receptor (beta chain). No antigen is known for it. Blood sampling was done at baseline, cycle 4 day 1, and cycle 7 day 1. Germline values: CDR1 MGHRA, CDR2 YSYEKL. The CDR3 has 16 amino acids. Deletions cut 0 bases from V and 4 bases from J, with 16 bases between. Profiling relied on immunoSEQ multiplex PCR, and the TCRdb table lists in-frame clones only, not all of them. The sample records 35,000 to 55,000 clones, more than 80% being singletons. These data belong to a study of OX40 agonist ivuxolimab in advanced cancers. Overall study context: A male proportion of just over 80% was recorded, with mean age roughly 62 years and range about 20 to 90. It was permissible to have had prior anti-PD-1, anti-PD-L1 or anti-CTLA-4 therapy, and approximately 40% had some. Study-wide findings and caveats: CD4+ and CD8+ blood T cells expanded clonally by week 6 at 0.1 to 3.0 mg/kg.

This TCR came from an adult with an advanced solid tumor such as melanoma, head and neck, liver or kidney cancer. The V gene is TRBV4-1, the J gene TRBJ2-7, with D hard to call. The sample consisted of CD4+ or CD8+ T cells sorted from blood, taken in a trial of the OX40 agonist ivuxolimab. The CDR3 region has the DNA TGCGCCAGCAGCCAAGAACACTTGACCCAGGTTTACGAGCAGTACTTC. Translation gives CASSQEHLTQVYEQYF.